The 13 T cell receptor beta chains below come from one sample, sequenced in a study of lymphopenia after photon versus proton radiotherapy. TCRdb's copy holds only in-frame clones and misses some; the assay was immunoSEQ multiplex PCR. The sample consists of 75,000 to 90,000 clones, about 86% of them appearing once. The sequencing here drew on peripheral blood, taken from a patient treated with proton-based radiotherapy. These TCRs come from a man aged 55-75 years with pancreatic cancer.

The V and J genes are TRBV19 and TRBJ1-4; TRBD1 is a possible D gene (5 bases). Germline V gives CDR1 LNHDA, CDR2 SQIVND (reference sequence). Deletions cut 4 bases from V and 8 bases from J, with 14 bases between. The CDR3 has 14 residues. Written as DNA, the CDR3 is TGTGCCAGTAGTAAGACAATCAGGGTCGAAAAACTGTTTTTT. This translates into CASSKTIRVEKLFF.

This clone was seen a single time. The rearrangement joins TRBV5-1 to TRBJ2-7, with D possibly TRBD2 on 6 matching bases. Germline V lookup: CDR1 SGHRS, CDR2 YFSETQ. The CDR3 has 14 amino acids. V shed 0 bases and J shed 7 bases, with 14 bases lying between them. CDR3 in amino acids: CASSLGDSSGEQYF. The DNA of the CDR3 is TGCGCCAGCAGCTTGGGGGACTCCTCGGGGGAGCAGTACTTC.

The rearrangement joins TRBV27 to TRBJ2-7; 15 bases are a match to TRBD2. Germline CDR1 reads MNHEY; CDR2 reads SMNVEV (reference sequence). The CDR3 runs 14 residues. Losses at the gene ends were 6 bases for V and 7 bases for J; bases not matched to a gene: 4. CDR3 residues: CASRGLAGGLEQYF. Here the CDR3 DNA reads TGTGCCAGCAGGGGACTAGCGGGAGGTTTAGAGCAGTACTTC.

This chain links TRBV30 with TRBJ1-1; a possible D gene is TRBD1 (5 bases). In germline, CDR1 is GTSNPN, CDR2 SVGIG (reference sequence). The CDR3 loop spans 15 amino acids. Trimming took 0 bases from V and 3 from J, leaving 14 bases between them. The CDR3 protein is CAWSVDWAGDTEAFF. In DNA form, the CDR3 reads TGTGCCTGGAGTGTTGACTGGGCGGGGGACACTGAAGCTTTCTTT.

As DNA, the CDR3 is TGTGCCTGGAGTGGACGGACAGGGGGCTACGAGCAGTACTTC. This translates into CAWSGRTGGYEQYF. V gene TRBV30 combines with J gene TRBJ2-7; 10 positions match TRBD1. CDR3 length: 14 amino acids. CDR1 is GTSNPN, CDR2 SVGIG, per germline (reference sequence). V was clipped by 1 base and J by 3 bases; unmatched bases: 3.

About this clone itself: A read error may account for a junction end that differs from germline. This chain uses TRBV7-2 with TRBJ2-1, with 7 bases matching TRBD2. Germline assignment: CDR1 SGHTA and CDR2 FQGNSA. This CDR3 has 13 amino acids. CDR3 residues: CASSLVPGGGQFF. DNA of the CDR3: TGTGCCAGCAGTTTAGTGCCGGGCGGGGGGCAGTTCTTC.

The chain is built from TRBV5-8 and TRBJ1-1; D gene unclear. Germline V gene lookup returns CDR1 SGHTS and CDR2 YDEGEE. CDR3 size: 13 residues. Trimming removed 4 bases from V and 3 bases from J, with 10 bases in between. This CDR3 reads CASSRSRDTEAFF. The DNA of the CDR3 is TGTGCCAGCAGCCGATCAAGGGACACTGAAGCTTTCTTT.

The rearrangement joins TRBV5-4 to TRBJ1-1; 8 bases are a match to TRBD1. V dropped 4 bases and J dropped 7; count of bases not matched to a gene: 6. Germline loops: CDR1 SGHNT, CDR2 YYREEE (reference sequence). The CDR3 covers 13 residues. This CDR3 reads CASSAGQGFEAFF. The CDR3 nucleotides are TGTGCCAGCAGCGCCGGACAGGGTTTTGAAGCTTTCTTT. Variable domain in full (rest from reference TRBV5-4 and TRBJ1-1): ETGVTQSPTHLIKTRGQQVTLRCSSQSGHNTVSWYQQALGQGPQFIFQYYREEENGRGNFPPRFSGLQFPNYSSELNVNALELDDSALYLCASSAGQGFEAFFGQGTRLTVV.

A single count supports this clone. The chain employs TRBV27 and TRBJ2-7, with D hard to call. The CDR3 extends over 17 amino acids. Trimming took 0 bases from V and 3 from J, leaving 18 bases between them. Germline values: CDR1 MNHEY, CDR2 SMNVEV (reference sequence). The CDR3 nucleotides are TGTGCCAGCAGTTTATCGACGAGTGGAGACGGTCGCTACGAGCAGTACTTC. Translating it yields CASSLSTSGDGRYEQYF.

The chain uses TRBV29-1 and TRBJ2-5; tentative D call: TRBD2 (5 bases). The germline V gene encodes CDR1 SQVTM and CDR2 ANQGSEA. V lost 3 bases, J lost 4 bases, and 15 bases lay in between. The CDR3 sequence is 14 residues long. As DNA, the CDR3 is TGCAGCGTTGAGGGATCCGGTCGGGGAGAGACCCAGTACTTC. Translation: CSVEGSGRGETQYF.

V gene TRBV19 combines with J gene TRBJ2-1; 10 positions agree with TRBD2. Per the germline V gene, CDR1 is LNHDA and CDR2 is SQIVND (reference sequence). CDR3 length equals 14 residues. V trimming: 3 bases; J trimming: 10 bases; junction bases outside the gene matches: 6. The CDR3 spells CASSISTSGTEQFF. The CDR3 region has the DNA TGTGCCAGTAGTATCTCAACTAGCGGGACGGAGCAGTTCTTC.

In DNA, the CDR3 is TGTGCCAGCAGTCCCGCGGGGGCAAGAGATACAGATACGCAGTATTTT. It translates to CASSPAGARDTDTQYF. V gene TRBV28 combines with J gene TRBJ2-3; tentatively, D is TRBD2 (7 bases). V lost 5 bases to trimming and J lost 3 bases, with 18 bases between them. The CDR3 covers 16 residues. Germline V CDR1 and CDR2: MDHEN, SYDVKM.

The chain links TRBV10-3 to TRBJ2-7; 15 bases line up with TRBD2. Germline V gene lookup returns CDR1 ENHRY and CDR2 SYGVKD. CDR3 length: 15 residues. V gave up 6 bases and J gave up 7 bases; unmatched junction bases: 7. CDR3 sequence (DNA): TGTGCCATCAGGGGGACTAGCGGGAGGCCCAGTGAGCAGTACTTC. Protein product: CAIRGTSGRPSEQYF.